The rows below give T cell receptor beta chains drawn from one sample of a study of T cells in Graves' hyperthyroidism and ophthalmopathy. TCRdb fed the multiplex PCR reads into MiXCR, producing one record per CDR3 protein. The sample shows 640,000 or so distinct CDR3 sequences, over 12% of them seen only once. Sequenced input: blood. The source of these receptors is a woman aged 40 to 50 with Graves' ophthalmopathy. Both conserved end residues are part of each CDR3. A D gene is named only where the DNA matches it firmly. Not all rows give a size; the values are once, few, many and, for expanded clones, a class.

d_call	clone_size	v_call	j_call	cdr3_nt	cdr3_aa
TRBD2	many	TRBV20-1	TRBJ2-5	TGCAGTGGGGGGACTACACAAGAGACCCAGTACTTC	CSGGTTQETQYF
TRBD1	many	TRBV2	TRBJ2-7	TGTGCCAGCAGGGGGACAGGGGGTCACGAGCAGTACTTC	CASRGTGGHEQYF
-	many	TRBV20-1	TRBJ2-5	TGCAGTGCTAGAATGGCACTACCGCAAGAGACCCAGTACTTC	CSARMALPQETQYF
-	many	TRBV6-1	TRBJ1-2	TGTGCCAGCAGTGTTCACTCAATCGGCTATGGCTACACCTTC	CASSVHSIGYGYTF
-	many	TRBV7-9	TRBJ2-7	TGTGCCAGCAGCTTCGGTCAAGCGGTCTCCTACGAGCAGTACTTC	CASSFGQAVSYEQYF
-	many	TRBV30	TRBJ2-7	TGTGCCTGGAGCCTTACGTCGTTGACTACCCCCTACGAGCAGTACTTC	CAWSLTSLTTPYEQYF
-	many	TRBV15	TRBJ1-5	TGTGCCACCAGCAGAGATAAATTTAGCAATCAGCCCCAGCATTTT	CATSRDKFSNQPQHF
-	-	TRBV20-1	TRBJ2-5	TGCAGTGCTGGGAGCGCAGGGAATACCCAAGAGACCCAGTACTTC	CSAGSAGNTQETQYF
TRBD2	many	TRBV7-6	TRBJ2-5	TGTGCCAGCAGCAGGGGACTAGCGACCCAAGAGACCCAGTACTTC	CASSRGLATQETQYF
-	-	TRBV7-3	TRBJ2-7	TGTGCCAGCAGCTTAAGATATCGGGTGTTTTCGGGCTACGAGCAGTACTTC	CASSLRYRVFSGYEQYF
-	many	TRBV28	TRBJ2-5	TGTGCCAGCAGTTTATACCCTCGGGAGACCCAGTACTTC	CASSLYPRETQYF
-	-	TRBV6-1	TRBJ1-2	TGTGCCAGCAGTGATGGCAGGGGAGTTCTCTATGGCTACACCTTC	CASSDGRGVLYGYTF
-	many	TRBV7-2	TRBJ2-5	TGTGCCAGCACCCCGTTTCGTGGGGGCGTGGAAGTGGAGACCCAGTACTTC	CASTPFRGGVEVETQYF
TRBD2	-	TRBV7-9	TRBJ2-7	TGTGCCAGCAGCCCCGGAAGCGGGATCTACGAGCAGTACTTC	CASSPGSGIYEQYF
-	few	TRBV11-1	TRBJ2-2	TGTGCCAGCAGCTTTATGGGTGGAGGGAACACCGGGGAGCTGTTTTTT	CASSFMGGGNTGELFF
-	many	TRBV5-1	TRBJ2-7	TGCGCCAGCAGCTTGGGGGGCGGAAGTAGCGAGCAGTACTTC	CASSLGGGSSEQYF
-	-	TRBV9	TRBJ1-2	TGTGCCAGCAGCCCACAGGCGGGCCGAGATGGTGGCTACACCTTC	CASSPQAGRDGGYTF
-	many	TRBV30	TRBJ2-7	TGTGCCTGGAAACCAGGTCCAATTTACGAGCAGTACTTC	CAWKPGPIYEQYF
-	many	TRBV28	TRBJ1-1	TGTGCCAGCAGTTCAAATTCGGACCGCCACGGCTTT	CASSSNSDRHGF
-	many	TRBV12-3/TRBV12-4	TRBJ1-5	TGTGCCAGCAGTTTGAGGGGACACGGTCCTCAGCCCCAGCATTTT	CASSLRGHGPQPQHF
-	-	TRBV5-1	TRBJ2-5	TGCGCCAGCAGCTTGGGAAAAAGGGGCCCGGGAACGCAAGAGACCCAGTACTTC	CASSLGKRGPGTQETQYF
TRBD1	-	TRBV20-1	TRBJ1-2	TGCAGTGGCGGTTCCTCAGCGACAGGGGGCGTTGAGGGCTACACCTTC	CSGGSSATGGVEGYTF
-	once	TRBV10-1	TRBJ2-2	TGCGCCAGCAGGCAGGGGCGAGGCGGGGAGCTGTTTTTT	CASRQGRGGELFF
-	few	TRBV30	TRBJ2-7	TGTGCCTGGAGTGGGGCTGGAGGGGGGCAGCAGTACTTC	CAWSGAGGGQQYF
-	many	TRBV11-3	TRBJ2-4	TGTGCCAGCAGCCCCCCTATAGCCAAAAACATTCAGTACTTC	CASSPPIAKNIQYF
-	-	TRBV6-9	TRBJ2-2	TGTGCCAGCAGTTACCCCGGGACCAACACCGGGGAGCTGTTTTTT	CASSYPGTNTGELFF
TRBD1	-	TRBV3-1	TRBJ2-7	TGTGCCAGCAGCCTTGCGACAGGGCGTTTTCACGAGCAGTACTTC	CASSLATGRFHEQYF
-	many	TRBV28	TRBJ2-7	TGTGCCAGCTCCCCCGGGCTCCGGTCACGGCAGTACTTC	CASSPGLRSRQYF
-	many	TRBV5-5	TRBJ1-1	TGTGCCAGCAGGGGGGCGTTGAACACTGAAGCTTTCTTT	CASRGALNTEAFF
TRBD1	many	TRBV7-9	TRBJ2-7	TGTGCCAGCAGCCCCTTCCCGCACAGGGGCTACGAGCAGTACTTC	CASSPFPHRGYEQYF
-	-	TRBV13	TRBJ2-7	TGTGCCAGCAGCTTAGGGGGAGCAGAGTACGAGCAGTACTTC	CASSLGGAEYEQYF
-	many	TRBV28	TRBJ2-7	TGTGCCAGCAGTCTATACCCAACTTACGAGCAGTACTTC	CASSLYPTYEQYF
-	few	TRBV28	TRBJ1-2	TGTGCCAGCAGTTCACCCGGGAAAGCCTCGTATGGCTACACCTTC	CASSSPGKASYGYTF
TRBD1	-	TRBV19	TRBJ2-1	TGTGCCAGTAACGGTAGGGACAGGGTCTTCTTC	CASNGRDRVFF
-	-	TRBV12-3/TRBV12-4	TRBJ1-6	TGTGCCAGCAGTCCAGGGGTTTCTAATTCACCCCTCCACTTT	CASSPGVSNSPLHF
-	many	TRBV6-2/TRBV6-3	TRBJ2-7	TGTGCCAGCGGATCCCGGGACCCGCAGTACTTC	CASGSRDPQYF
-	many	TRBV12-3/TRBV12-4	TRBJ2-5	TGTGCCAGCAGTCACAACACGTTACAAGAGACCCAGTACTTC	CASSHNTLQETQYF
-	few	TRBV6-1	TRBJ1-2	TGTGCCAGCGACCCCTGCAGGGACTATGGCTACACCTTC	CASDPCRDYGYTF
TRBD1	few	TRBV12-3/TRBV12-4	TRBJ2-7	TGTGCCAGCAGTCTAGGCGCGGGGCAGGGGGCGCGAGAGCAGTACTTC	CASSLGAGQGAREQYF
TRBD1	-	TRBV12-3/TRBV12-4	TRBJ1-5	TGTGCCAGCAACCTAAGGGGGCACAATCAGCCCCAGCATTTT	CASNLRGHNQPQHF
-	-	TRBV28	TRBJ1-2	TGTGCCAGCACCACCTCAGGGGACTATGGCTACACCTTC	CASTTSGDYGYTF